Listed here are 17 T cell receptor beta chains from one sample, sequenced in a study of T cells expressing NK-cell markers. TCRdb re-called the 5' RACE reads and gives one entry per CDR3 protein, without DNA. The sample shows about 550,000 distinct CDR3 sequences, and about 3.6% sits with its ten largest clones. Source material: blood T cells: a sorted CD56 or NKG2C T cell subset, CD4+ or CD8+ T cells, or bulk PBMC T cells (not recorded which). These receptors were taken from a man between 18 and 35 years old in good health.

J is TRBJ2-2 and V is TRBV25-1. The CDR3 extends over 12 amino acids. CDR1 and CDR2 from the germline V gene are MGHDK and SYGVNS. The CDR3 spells CASSVLGGELFF. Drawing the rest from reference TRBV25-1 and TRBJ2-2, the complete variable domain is EADIYQTPRYLVIGTGKKITLECSQTMGHDKMYWYQQDPGMELHLIHYSYGVNSTEKGDLSSESTVSRIRTEHFPLTLESARPSHTSQYLCASSVLGGELFFGEGSRLTVL.

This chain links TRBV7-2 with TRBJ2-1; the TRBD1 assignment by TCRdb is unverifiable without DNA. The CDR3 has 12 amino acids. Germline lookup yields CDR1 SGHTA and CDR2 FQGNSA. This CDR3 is CASSLAVGVEFF.

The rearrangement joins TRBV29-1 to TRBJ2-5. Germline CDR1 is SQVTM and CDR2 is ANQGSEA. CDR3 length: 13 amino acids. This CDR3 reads CSVEKMRRETQYF.

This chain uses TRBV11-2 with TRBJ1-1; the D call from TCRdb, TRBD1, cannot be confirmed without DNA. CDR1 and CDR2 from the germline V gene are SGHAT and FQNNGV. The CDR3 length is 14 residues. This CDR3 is CASSFRTGDREAFF. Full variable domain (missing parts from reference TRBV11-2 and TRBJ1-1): EAGVAQSPRYKIIEKRQSVAFWCNPISGHATLYWYQQILGQGPKLLIQFQNNGVVDDSQLPKDRFSAERLKGVDSTLKIQPAKLEDSAVYLCASSFRTGDREAFFGQGTRLTVV.

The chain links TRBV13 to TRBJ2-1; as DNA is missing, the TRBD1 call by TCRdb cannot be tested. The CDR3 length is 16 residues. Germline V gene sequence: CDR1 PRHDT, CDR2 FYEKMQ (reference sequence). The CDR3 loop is CASSLALRQSYNEQFF.

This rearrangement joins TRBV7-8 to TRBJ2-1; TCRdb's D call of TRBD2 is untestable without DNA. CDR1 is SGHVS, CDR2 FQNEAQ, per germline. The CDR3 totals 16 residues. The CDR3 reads CASSLERTSGHNEQFF.

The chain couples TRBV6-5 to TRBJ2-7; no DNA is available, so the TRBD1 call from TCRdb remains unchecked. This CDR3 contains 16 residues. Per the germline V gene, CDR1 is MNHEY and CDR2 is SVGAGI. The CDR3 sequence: CASSYHNRYSSYEQYF.

The CDR3 here is CASTLGGGRYEQYF. The rearrangement links TRBV12-3 or TRBV12-4 to TRBJ2-7; the D call from TCRdb, TRBD1, cannot be confirmed without DNA. The CDR3 is 14 residues long.

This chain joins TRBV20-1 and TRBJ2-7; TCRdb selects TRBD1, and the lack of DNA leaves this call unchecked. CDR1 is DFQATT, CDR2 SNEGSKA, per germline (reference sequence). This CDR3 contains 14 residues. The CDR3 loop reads CSAVRDRGFYEQYF.

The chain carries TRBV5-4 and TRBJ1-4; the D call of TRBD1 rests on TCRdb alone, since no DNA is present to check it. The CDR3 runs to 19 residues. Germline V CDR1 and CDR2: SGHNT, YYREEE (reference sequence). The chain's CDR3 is CASSLTAGGENATNEKLFF.

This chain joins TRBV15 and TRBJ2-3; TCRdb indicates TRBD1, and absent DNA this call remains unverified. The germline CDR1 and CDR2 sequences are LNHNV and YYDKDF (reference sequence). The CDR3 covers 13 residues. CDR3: CATSSPGRDTQYF.

Here the CDR3 reads CSARRLASYNEQFF. This sequence joins TRBV29-1 and TRBJ2-1; lacking DNA, the TRBD2 call made by TCRdb goes unchecked. Per germline, CDR1 SQVTM and CDR2 ANQGSEA. The CDR3 runs to 14 residues.

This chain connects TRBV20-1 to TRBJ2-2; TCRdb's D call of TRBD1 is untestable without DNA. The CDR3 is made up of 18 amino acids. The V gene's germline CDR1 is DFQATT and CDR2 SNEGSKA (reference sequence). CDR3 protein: CSARDKRQGGVVTGELFF.

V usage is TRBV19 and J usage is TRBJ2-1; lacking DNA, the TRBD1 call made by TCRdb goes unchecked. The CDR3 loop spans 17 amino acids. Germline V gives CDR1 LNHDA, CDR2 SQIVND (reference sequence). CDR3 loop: CASSTLGRAGRIDEQFF.

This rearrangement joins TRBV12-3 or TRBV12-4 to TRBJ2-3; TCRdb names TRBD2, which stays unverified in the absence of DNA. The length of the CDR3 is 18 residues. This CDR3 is CASSSIGTSGRDTDTQYF.

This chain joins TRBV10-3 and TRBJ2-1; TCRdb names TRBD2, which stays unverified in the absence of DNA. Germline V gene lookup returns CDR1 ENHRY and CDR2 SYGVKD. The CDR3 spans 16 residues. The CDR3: CAISEALAGSLNEQFF.

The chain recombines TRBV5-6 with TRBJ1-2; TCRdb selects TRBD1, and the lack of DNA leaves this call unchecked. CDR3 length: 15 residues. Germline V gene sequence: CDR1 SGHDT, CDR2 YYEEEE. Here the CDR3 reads CASSHFVAGLDGYTF.